The rows below give T cell receptor beta chains drawn from one sample of a study of shared clonotypes between healthy human individuals. Some clones are missing from TCRdb's copy, which holds only in-frame ones; the method was immunoSEQ multiplex PCR. Among approximately 2.5 million clones, 93% were seen once, and the ten largest hold roughly 0.36%. Material: naive CD4+ T cells from PBMCs. The receptor set was obtained from a man aged 18-30 years in good health. Some clones in this sample may be carry-over from other donors' samples. Both conserved end residues are part of each CDR3. D genes are given only for firm matches. Clone sizes are given selectively: once, few, many, or a class where the clone is expanded.

J gene,D gene,clone size,V gene,CDR3 DNA,CDR3 protein
TRBJ1-3,NA,NA,TRBV5-1,TGCGCCAGCAGCTTGGCGGGGGGTCTAGGCACCATATATTTT,CASSLAGGLGTIYF
TRBJ2-7,NA,NA,TRBV18,TGTGCCAGCTCACCACCGCAGGGTGGTTACGAGCAGTACTTC,CASSPPQGGYEQYF
TRBJ2-1,TRBD2,NA,TRBV18,TGTGCCAGCTCACCTCGACTAGCGGGGGATTACAATGAGCAGTTCTTC,CASSPRLAGDYNEQFF
TRBJ2-7,NA,NA,TRBV6-5,TGTGCCAGCAGTTACTCCGGGACATACTACGAGCAGTACTTC,CASSYSGTYYEQYF
TRBJ1-2,TRBD1,NA,TRBV6-5,TGTGCCAGCAGAACGACAGGGATTAATGGTGGCTACACCTTC,CASRTTGINGGYTF
TRBJ2-6,TRBD2,NA,TRBV19,TGTGCCAGTAGTACTCCCGGGGGGAGGGGCATCTCTGGGGCCAACGTCCTGACTTTC,CASSTPGGRGISGANVLTF
TRBJ1-5,NA,NA,TRBV28,TGTGCCAGCAGTCCGTACAGGGACGGGCCGCCCCAGCATTTT,CASSPYRDGPPQHF
TRBJ2-1,TRBD2,NA,TRBV2,TGTGCCAGCAGTACTAGCGGGAGGGCCTTTGAGCAGTTCTTC,CASSTSGRAFEQFF
TRBJ2-4,NA,NA,TRBV6-6,TGTGCCAGCAGTTACGGGGCCGTAAACATTCAGTACTTC,CASSYGAVNIQYF
TRBJ2-5,NA,NA,TRBV7-2,TGTGCCAGCAGCCTCCAGCCTAGATCAGGTTCAGAGACCCAGTACTTC,CASSLQPRSGSETQYF
TRBJ1-1,TRBD1,NA,TRBV2,TGTGCCAGCAGGGGACAGGGATACACTGAAGCTTTCTTT,CASRGQGYTEAFF
TRBJ1-4,NA,NA,TRBV30,TGTGCCTGGAGTCTAGGGAAAGGCTCTAATGAAAAACTGTTTTTT,CAWSLGKGSNEKLFF
TRBJ2-3,NA,NA,TRBV29-1,TGCAGCGTTGGAGGACTCCCGGGAGGCACAGATACGCAGTATTTT,CSVGGLPGGTDTQYF
TRBJ2-7,TRBD2,NA,TRBV5-1,TGCGCCAGCAGCCCTGGGGTGGTTGGGACTAGCGGATCCTACGAGCAGTACTTC,CASSPGVVGTSGSYEQYF
TRBJ1-1,NA,few,TRBV5-1,TGCGCCAGCAGCAGGAACCAAGGGATCGAGGCTTTCTTT,CASSRNQGIEAFF
TRBJ2-1,NA,NA,TRBV6-5,TGTGCCAGCAGTCAATCAGGACTGTACAATGAGCAGTTCTTC,CASSQSGLYNEQFF
TRBJ1-2,NA,NA,TRBV15,TGTGCCACCAGCAGACGGTCATTCAACTATGGCTACACCTTC,CATSRRSFNYGYTF
TRBJ2-2,NA,NA,TRBV7-9,TGTGCCAGCAGCTTGCGGGCTTTCAACACCGGGGAGCTGTTTTTT,CASSLRAFNTGELFF
TRBJ1-2,NA,NA,TRBV28,TGTGCCAGCAGCCCGGGGGAGCTAGGCTATGGCTACACCTTC,CASSPGELGYGYTF
TRBJ1-2,NA,NA,TRBV14,TGTGCCAGCAGCCAAGAGGAGAAAGTCCGGGGCTACACCTTC,CASSQEEKVRGYTF
TRBJ2-1,NA,NA,TRBV29-1,TGCAGCGTCGTTGACTCTTACAAAAGCTCCTACAATGAGCAGTTCTTC,CSVVDSYKSSYNEQFF
TRBJ2-1,TRBD2,NA,TRBV7-3,TGTGCCAGCAGCTTGAAACCAGGGACTAGCGGGAGGACCGTCTACAATGAGCAGTTCTTC,CASSLKPGTSGRTVYNEQFF
TRBJ1-1,NA,NA,TRBV7-9,TGTGCCAGCAGCTCACGGGGCCAGATGAACACTGAAGCTTTCTTT,CASSSRGQMNTEAFF
TRBJ2-7,NA,NA,TRBV5-1,TGCGCCAGCAGCTTGAGTCCCTTCGGGAGCGCCTACGAGCAGTACTTC,CASSLSPFGSAYEQYF
TRBJ1-4,NA,NA,TRBV10-3,TGTGCCATCAGGGCGGGGAGGGATGAAAAACTGTTTTTT,CAIRAGRDEKLFF
TRBJ1-2,TRBD1,NA,TRBV5-1,TGCGCCAGCAGCTTGGAGTCAGGGGGCGTCTATGGCTACACCTTC,CASSLESGGVYGYTF
TRBJ1-1,NA,NA,TRBV28,TGTGCCAGCAGTCTCGGGGTGTACATGCGGTGGACTGAAGCTTTCTTT,CASSLGVYMRWTEAFF
TRBJ1-2,NA,NA,TRBV7-2,TGTGCCAGCAGCGCCACTAGACTTAACTATGGCTACACCTTC,CASSATRLNYGYTF
TRBJ2-1,NA,NA,TRBV11-3,TGTGCCAGCAGCTATTTCACGGACCGCCCGGGATCCTACAATGAGCAGTTCTTC,CASSYFTDRPGSYNEQFF
TRBJ2-3,NA,few,TRBV5-1,TGCGCCAGCAGCTTGGCTATCGCTGATACGCAGTATTTT,CASSLAIADTQYF
TRBJ2-7,NA,NA,TRBV27,TGTGCCAGCAGTAGACAGGAGAAAGTGTCCGAGCAGTACTTC,CASSRQEKVSEQYF
TRBJ1-2,NA,NA,TRBV7-3,TGTGCCAGCAGCTTAACCCCGAGGGCAGAGGTTTATGGCTACACCTTC,CASSLTPRAEVYGYTF
TRBJ2-7,NA,NA,TRBV2,TGTGCCAGCAGAGTAAACCCGGGTCTCCCCTACGAGCAGTACTTC,CASRVNPGLPYEQYF
TRBJ1-1,NA,NA,TRBV27,TGTGCCAGCAGTATTTCTGTTTATCGGACTGAAGCTTTCTTT,CASSISVYRTEAFF
TRBJ2-7,TRBD2,NA,TRBV6-1,TGTGCCAGCGATTATACTCGGACTAGCGGGGAGCAGTACTTC,CASDYTRTSGEQYF
TRBJ2-3,TRBD1,NA,TRBV9,TGTGCCAGCACCCTCCGGGACAGGGACACAGATACGCAGTATTTT,CASTLRDRDTDTQYF
TRBJ2-7,NA,NA,TRBV6-5,TGTGCCAGCAGTTCCCCGTTGGCGCGCGAGCAGTACTTC,CASSSPLAREQYF
TRBJ1-5,NA,NA,TRBV19,TGTGCCAGTAGTATAGATCTCACAGGGTCGCAGCCCCAGCATTTT,CASSIDLTGSQPQHF
TRBJ2-7,NA,NA,TRBV18,TGTGCCAGCTCACCAGGGGTAGTCGTTCGTGTCGAGCAGTACTTC,CASSPGVVVRVEQYF
TRBJ1-1,NA,NA,TRBV11-2,TGTGCCAGCAGCTTCTTACTCTCGGGCACTGAAGCTTTCTTT,CASSFLLSGTEAFF
TRBJ1-1,TRBD1,few,TRBV2,TGTGCCAGCAGTGATAGGCCAGGGGGGAACACTGAAGCTTTCTTT,CASSDRPGGNTEAFF
TRBJ2-3,NA,NA,TRBV27,TGTGCCAGCAGTTGGGTGCGGGTTGGAACAGATACGCAGTATTTT,CASSWVRVGTDTQYF
TRBJ1-3,NA,NA,TRBV2,TGTGCCAGCAGTGAATTCTCTGGAAACACCATATATTTT,CASSEFSGNTIYF
TRBJ1-1,NA,NA,TRBV5-1,TGCGCCAGCAGCTTGAGAAGGGACACTGAAGCTTTCTTT,CASSLRRDTEAFF
TRBJ2-2,NA,NA,TRBV5-4,TGTGCCAGCAGCTCCACAGGGCCCGGGGAGCTGTTTTTT,CASSSTGPGELFF
TRBJ1-1,TRBD1,NA,TRBV18,TGTGCCAGCTCACCACCGAGGCAGGGGGCGCTCCTTGAAGCTTTCTTT,CASSPPRQGALLEAFF
TRBJ1-4,TRBD1,NA,TRBV7-9,TGTGCCAGCAGCAGATGGACAGGGGACGGAATCGAGAAACTGTTTTTT,CASSRWTGDGIEKLFF
TRBJ2-6,NA,NA,TRBV28,TGTGCCAGCAGTTTGGGGCCGAGCTCTGGGGCCAACGTCCTGACTTTC,CASSLGPSSGANVLTF
TRBJ2-3,NA,NA,TRBV6-6,TGTGCCAGCAGTTACTCAGGTGGTATGGATACGCAGTATTTT,CASSYSGGMDTQYF
TRBJ2-1,NA,NA,TRBV11-2,TGTGCCAGCAGCTTAGGGAGACACAATGAGCAGTTCTTC,CASSLGRHNEQFF
TRBJ2-7,NA,NA,TRBV2,TGTGCCAGCAGTGAAGTCCTAGCCGGAGAGCAGTACTTC,CASSEVLAGEQYF
TRBJ2-7,NA,NA,TRBV2,TGTGCCAGCAGTGATGTGTGGGACTCCGAGCAGTACTTC,CASSDVWDSEQYF
TRBJ2-3,NA,NA,TRBV9,TGTGCCAGCACCGACGGGGGGCGGAGCACAGATACGCAGTATTTT,CASTDGGRSTDTQYF
TRBJ2-6,NA,NA,TRBV11-1,TGTGCCAGCAGCTTAGATCGGGGTTCCAGTGGGGCCAACGTCCTGACTTTC,CASSLDRGSSGANVLTF
TRBJ2-3,NA,NA,TRBV7-9,TGTGCCAGCAGCGCGTCCGGGGGCATGTTAGATACGCAGTATTTT,CASSASGGMLDTQYF
TRBJ2-7,TRBD1,NA,TRBV9,TGTGCCAGCAGCGTTACCGGGACAGAGACCTACGAGCAGTACTTC,CASSVTGTETYEQYF
TRBJ1-1,NA,NA,TRBV6-5,TGTGCCAGCAGTAACAGGGCCACTGAAGCTTTCTTT,CASSNRATEAFF